This T cell receptor beta chain came from a study of blood T cell repertoires in COVID-19 (dated by TCRdb to 2020 to 2021). In terms of the full investigation: Samples from collaborators originated in the United States, Italy and Spain and spanned both the acute and convalescent phases of COVID-19. The dataset comprised deeply sampled blood TCRbeta repertoires from subjects exposed to, actively infected with, or recovered from COVID-19. The prospective study material was composed of cDNA or gDNA derived from T cells, B-cell-depleted T cells, or PBMCs. The sample metadata nearly always contained a de-identified subject ID, COVID-19 status, age in years and sex. Where HLA class I and class II types were available, the types were taken from metadata supplied by the sample provider, not from assay-based typing. Samples were obtained from the ongoing ImmuneRACE study (first 160 participants) and from about 1,300 subjects provided by 6 global collaborators. The repertoires were made available in a free public database intended to serve as a resource for research on the immune response to SARS-CoV-2.

Summary of the overall study and its limitations: Clinical and demographic metadata were provided uncurated, with the amount varying by source and participant.

In the prospective study, participants were about 18 to 95 years old, resided in approximately 22 geographic areas of the United States, and were enrolled through a virtual design. To assign participants to cohorts, the prospective study relied on clinical history that participants themselves reported in a screening survey and a study questionnaire. Exposed participants were defined as having been in contact with someone with a PCR-confirmed or clinician-diagnosed COVID-19 case within 2 weeks of study entry. In the prospective study, mobile phlebotomists collected whole blood, serum and a nasopharyngeal or oropharyngeal swab from each participant. Participants in the prospective study had the option to provide additional blood draws and questionnaires over an approximately 2-month period. Before DNA extraction, prospective study blood samples were shipped either frozen or at room temperature. As concerns this clone: Its antigen is currently not known. No base quality values were provided; no much bigger clone lies one nucleotide off.

V drops 5 bases and J drops 5 bases, leaving 8 bases in between. Measured from the cysteine to the phenylalanine, the CDR3 is 13 residues long. Of all the DNA, just the CDR3 is kept, 39 bases in frame from base 1. CDR1 and CDR2, per the germline V gene, are SGHRS and YFSETQ. TCRbeta CDR3 regions were amplified from genomic DNA by means of the immunoSEQ Assay, a bias-controlled multiplex PCR. The source study handled its data this way. The number of nucleated cells in each sample was estimated by amplification of reference gene primers within the assay. To quantify the absolute abundance of each unique TCRbeta CDR3 rearrangement, sequence reads were collapsed and filtered. For each sample, productive Simpson clonality was calculated as the square root of Simpson's diversity index across productive rearrangements. TCRdb's version of the immuneACCESS table is confined to in-frame rearrangements and falls short of the full clone set. An unresolved V gene accounts for under half of the shortfall where checked; the remainder is of unknown origin. V and J calls and clone size come straight from that table; D and trimming were deduced from the DNA. In all, the sample holds fewer than 350,000 clones, and more than 70% of those were seen once. The biggest ten clones account for over 0.9% of the sample.

The V gene is TRBV5-1 and the J gene is TRBJ1-6; the D segment cannot be called with confidence. The origin of this receptor is a woman aged 25-40 years who had been exposed to COVID-19. The sequencing input was PBMCs or T cells enriched from blood (not recorded which). The CDR3 loop reads CASRQADNSPLHF. Here is the DNA: TGCGCCAGCAGGCAGGCTGATAATTCACCCCTCCACTTT.